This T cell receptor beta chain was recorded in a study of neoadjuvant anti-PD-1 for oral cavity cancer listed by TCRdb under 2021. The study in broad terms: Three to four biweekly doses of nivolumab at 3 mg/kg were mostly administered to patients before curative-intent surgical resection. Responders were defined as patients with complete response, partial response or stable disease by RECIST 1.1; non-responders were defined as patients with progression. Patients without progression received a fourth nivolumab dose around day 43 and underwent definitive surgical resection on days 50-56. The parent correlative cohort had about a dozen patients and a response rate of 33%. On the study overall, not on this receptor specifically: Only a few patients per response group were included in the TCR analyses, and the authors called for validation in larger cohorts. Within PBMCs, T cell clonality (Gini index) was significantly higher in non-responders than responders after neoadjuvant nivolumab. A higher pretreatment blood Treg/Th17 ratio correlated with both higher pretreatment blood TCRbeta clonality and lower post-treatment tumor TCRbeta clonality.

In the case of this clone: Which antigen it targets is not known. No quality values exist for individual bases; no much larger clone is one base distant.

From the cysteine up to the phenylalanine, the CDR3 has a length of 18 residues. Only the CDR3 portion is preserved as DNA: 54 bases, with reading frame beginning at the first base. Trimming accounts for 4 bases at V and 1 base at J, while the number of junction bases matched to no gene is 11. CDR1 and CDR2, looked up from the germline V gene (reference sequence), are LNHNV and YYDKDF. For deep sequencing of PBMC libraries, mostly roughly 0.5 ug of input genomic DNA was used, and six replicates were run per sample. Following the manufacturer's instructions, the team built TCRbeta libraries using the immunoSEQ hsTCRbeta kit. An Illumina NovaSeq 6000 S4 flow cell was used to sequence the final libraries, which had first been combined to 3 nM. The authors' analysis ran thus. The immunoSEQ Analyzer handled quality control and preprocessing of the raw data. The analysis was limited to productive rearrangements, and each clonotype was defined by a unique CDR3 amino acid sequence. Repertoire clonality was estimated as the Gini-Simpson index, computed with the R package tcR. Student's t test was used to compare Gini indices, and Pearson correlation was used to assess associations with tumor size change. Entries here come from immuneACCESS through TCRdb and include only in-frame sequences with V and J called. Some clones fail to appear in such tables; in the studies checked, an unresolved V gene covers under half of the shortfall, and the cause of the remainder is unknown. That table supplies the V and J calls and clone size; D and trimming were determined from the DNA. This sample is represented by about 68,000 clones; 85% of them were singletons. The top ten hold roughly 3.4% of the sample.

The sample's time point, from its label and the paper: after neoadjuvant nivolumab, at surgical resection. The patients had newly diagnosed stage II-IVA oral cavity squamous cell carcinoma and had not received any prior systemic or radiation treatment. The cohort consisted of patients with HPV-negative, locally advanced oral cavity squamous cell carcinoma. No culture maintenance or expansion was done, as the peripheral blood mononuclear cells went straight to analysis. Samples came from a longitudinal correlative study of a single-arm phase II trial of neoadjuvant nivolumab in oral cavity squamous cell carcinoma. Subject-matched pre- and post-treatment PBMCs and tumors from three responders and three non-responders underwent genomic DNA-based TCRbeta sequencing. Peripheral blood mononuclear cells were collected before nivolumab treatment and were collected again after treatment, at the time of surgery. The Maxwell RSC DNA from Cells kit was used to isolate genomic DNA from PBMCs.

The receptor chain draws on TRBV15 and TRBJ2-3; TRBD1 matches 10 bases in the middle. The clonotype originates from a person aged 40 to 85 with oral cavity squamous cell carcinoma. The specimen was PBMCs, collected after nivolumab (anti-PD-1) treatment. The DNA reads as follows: TGTGCCACCAGCATTCTGGGACAGGGGCGGTCGGGCACAGATACGCAGTATTTT. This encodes CATSILGQGRSGTDTQYF.